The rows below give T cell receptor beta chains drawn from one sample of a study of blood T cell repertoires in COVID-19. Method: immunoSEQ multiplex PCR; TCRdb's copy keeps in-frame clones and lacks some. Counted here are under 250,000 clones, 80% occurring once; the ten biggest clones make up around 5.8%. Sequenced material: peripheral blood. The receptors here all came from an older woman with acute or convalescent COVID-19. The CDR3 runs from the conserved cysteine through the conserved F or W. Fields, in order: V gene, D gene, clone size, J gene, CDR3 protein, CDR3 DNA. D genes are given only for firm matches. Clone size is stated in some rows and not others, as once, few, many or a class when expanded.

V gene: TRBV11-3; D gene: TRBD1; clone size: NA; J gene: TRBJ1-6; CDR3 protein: CASSRDRDSPLHF; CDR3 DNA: TGTGCCAGCAGCCGAGACAGGGATTCACCCCTCCACTTT
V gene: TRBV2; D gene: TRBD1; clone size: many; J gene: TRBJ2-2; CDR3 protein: CASSESRDREHTGELFF; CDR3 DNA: TGTGCCAGCAGTGAATCACGGGACAGGGAGCACACCGGGGAGCTGTTTTTT
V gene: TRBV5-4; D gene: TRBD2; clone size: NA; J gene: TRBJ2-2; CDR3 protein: CASSLYQRERGELFF; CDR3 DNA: TGTGCCAGCAGCTTGTACCAGCGGGAGAGGGGGGAGCTGTTTTTT
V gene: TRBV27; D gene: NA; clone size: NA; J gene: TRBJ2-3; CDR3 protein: CASSFGGTSTDTQYF; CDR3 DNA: TGTGCCAGCAGTTTCGGCGGAACTAGCACAGATACGCAGTATTTT
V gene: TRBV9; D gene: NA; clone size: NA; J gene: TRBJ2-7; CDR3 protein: CASSVVALSYEQYF; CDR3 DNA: TGTGCCAGCAGCGTAGTTGCTCTCAGCTACGAGCAGTACTTC
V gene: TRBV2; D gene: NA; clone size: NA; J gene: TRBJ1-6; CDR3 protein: CASSPGGVYNSPLHF; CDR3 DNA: TGTGCCAGCAGCCCCGGGGGAGTCTATAATTCACCCCTCCACTTT
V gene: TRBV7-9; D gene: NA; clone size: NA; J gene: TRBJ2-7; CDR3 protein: CASSPRTAGGWEQYF; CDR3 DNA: TGTGCCAGCAGCCCGCGGACGGCCGGAGGATGGGAGCAGTACTTC
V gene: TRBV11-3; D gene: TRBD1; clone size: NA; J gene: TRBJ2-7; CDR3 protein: CASSRQGFDEQYF; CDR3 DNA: TGTGCCAGCAGCCGACAGGGGTTTGACGAGCAGTACTTC
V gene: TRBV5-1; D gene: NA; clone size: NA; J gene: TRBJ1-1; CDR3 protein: CASSLVRGGTEAFF; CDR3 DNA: TGCGCCAGCAGCTTGGTCCGGGGGGGTACTGAAGCTTTCTTT
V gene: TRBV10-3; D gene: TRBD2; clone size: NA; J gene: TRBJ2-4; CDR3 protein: CAISEVGGGTKNIQYF; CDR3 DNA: TGTGCCATCAGTGAGGTGGGGGGAGGGACCAAAAACATTCAGTACTTC
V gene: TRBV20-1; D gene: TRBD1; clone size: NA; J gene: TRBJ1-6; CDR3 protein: CSASTTGNKNSPLHF; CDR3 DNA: TGCAGTGCTAGTACGACAGGGAATAAAAATTCACCCCTCCACTTT
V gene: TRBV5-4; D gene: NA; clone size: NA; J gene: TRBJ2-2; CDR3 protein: CASSLGGPDSRELFF; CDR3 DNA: TGTGCCAGCAGCTTGGGAGGGCCAGACTCGCGGGAGCTGTTTTTT
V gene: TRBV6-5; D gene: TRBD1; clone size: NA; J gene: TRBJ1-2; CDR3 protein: CASRDRGDYGYTF; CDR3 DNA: TGTGCCAGCAGAGACAGGGGTGACTATGGCTACACCTTC
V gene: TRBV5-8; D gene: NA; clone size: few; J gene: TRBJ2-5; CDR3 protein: CASSRGTSQETQYF; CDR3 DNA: TGTGCCAGCAGCCGCGGGACGTCCCAAGAGACCCAGTACTTC
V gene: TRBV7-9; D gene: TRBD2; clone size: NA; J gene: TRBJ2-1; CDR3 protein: CASSASSGWYNEQFF; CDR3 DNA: TGTGCCAGCAGCGCCTCTAGCGGGTGGTACAATGAGCAGTTCTTC
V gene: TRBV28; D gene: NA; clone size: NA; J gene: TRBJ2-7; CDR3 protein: CASSVARDNSYEQYF; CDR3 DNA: TGTGCCAGCAGCGTTGCCCGGGACAACTCCTACGAGCAGTACTTC
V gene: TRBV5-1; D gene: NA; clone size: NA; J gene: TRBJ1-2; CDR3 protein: CASRQTPDFLEGYTF; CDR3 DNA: TGCGCCAGCAGACAGACACCGGACTTCCTTGAGGGCTACACCTTC
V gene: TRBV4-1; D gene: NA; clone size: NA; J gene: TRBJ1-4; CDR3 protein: CASSQGGRPEKLFF; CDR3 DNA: TGCGCCAGCAGCCAAGGAGGGAGGCCCGAAAAACTGTTTTTT
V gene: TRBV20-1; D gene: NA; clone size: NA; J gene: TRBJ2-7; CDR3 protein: CSAYRAIEQYF; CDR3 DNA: TGCAGTGCGTACAGGGCTATCGAGCAGTACTTC
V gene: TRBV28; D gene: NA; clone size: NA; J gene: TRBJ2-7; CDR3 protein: CASSLEGVVREQYF; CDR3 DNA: TGTGCCAGCAGTTTGGAAGGGGTCGTTAGGGAGCAGTACTTC
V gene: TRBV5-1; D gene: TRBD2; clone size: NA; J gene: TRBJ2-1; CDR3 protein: CASSPLAGGPDEQFF; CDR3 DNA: TGCGCCAGCAGCCCATTAGCGGGAGGGCCAGATGAGCAGTTCTTC
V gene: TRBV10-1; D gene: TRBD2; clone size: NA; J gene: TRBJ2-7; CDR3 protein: CASSDPGRGGLYEQYF; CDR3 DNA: TGCGCCAGCAGTGACCCCGGGCGGGGGGGGCTTTACGAGCAGTACTTC
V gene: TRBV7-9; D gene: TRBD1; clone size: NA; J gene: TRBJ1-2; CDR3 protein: CASSLTGGVRGYTF; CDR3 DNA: TGTGCCAGCAGCTTGACAGGGGGTGTTCGGGGCTACACCTTC
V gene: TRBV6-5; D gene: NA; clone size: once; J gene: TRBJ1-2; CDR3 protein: CASSSGQRTYGYTF; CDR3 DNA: TGTGCCAGCAGCTCCGGACAGAGGACTTATGGCTACACCTTC
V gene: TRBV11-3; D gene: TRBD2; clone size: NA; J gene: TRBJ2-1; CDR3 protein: CASSSSGMRYNEQFF; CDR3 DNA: TGTGCCAGCAGCTCGAGCGGGATGAGGTACAATGAGCAGTTCTTC
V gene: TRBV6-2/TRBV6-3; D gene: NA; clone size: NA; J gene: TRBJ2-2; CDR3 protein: CASSALAGFGGELFF; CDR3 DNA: TGTGCCAGCAGTGCCCTAGCTGGGTTTGGCGGGGAGCTGTTTTTT
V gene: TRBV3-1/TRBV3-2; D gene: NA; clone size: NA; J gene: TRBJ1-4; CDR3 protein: CASSPRAPGANEKLFF; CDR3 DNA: TGTGCCAGCAGCCCCCGGGCGCCAGGGGCTAATGAAAAACTGTTTTTT
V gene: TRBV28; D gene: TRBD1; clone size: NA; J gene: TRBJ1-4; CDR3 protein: CASRQGDEKLFF; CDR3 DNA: TGTGCCAGCCGACAGGGGGATGAAAAACTGTTTTTT
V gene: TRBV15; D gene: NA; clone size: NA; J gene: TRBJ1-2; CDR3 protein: CATSRDSGELGYTF; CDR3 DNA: TGTGCCACCAGCAGAGATAGCGGGGAGCTTGGCTACACCTTC
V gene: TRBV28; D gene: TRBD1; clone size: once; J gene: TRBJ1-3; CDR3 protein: CATTVLTGPRNTIYF; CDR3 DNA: TGTGCCACCACGGTACTGACAGGGCCGCGAAACACCATATATTTT
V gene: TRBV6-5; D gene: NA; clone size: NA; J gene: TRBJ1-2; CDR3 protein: CASRRQQVYGYTF; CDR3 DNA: TGTGCCAGCAGAAGGCAACAGGTTTATGGCTACACCTTC
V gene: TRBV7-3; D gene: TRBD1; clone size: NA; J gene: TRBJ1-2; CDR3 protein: CASSPSGGGISGGYTF; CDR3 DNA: TGTGCCAGCAGCCCATCAGGGGGCGGAATTTCGGGTGGCTACACCTTC
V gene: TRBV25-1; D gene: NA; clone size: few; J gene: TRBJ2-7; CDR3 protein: CASSELREQYF; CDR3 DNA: TGTGCCAGCAGTGAACTGAGGGAGCAGTACTTC
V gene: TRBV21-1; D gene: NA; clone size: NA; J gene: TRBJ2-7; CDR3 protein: CASSIRPPSGSTYEQYF; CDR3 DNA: TGTGCCAGCAGCATACGTCCTCCTAGCGGGTCTACCTACGAGCAGTACTTC
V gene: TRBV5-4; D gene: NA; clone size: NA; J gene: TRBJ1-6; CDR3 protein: CASSLGGLGARNSPLHF; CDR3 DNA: TGTGCCAGCAGCTTGGGGGGATTGGGGGCGCGAAATTCACCCCTCCACTTT
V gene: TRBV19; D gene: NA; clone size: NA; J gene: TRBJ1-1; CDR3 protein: CASSMYGGNAEAFF; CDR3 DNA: TGTGCCAGTAGTATGTATGGAGGGAACGCTGAAGCTTTCTTT
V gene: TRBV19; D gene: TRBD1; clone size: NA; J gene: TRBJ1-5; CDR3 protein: CASSASRGSGKYSNQPQHF; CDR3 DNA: TGTGCCAGTAGTGCGTCCAGGGGGTCGGGGAAATATAGCAATCAGCCCCAGCATTTT
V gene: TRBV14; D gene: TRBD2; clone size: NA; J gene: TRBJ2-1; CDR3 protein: CASSQDGLAGGSSYNEQFF; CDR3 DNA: TGTGCCAGCAGCCAAGACGGACTAGCGGGAGGTAGCTCCTACAATGAGCAGTTCTTC
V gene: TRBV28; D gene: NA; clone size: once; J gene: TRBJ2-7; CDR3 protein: CASSLNPGTYEQYF; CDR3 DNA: TGTGCCAGCAGTCTCAACCCGGGAACCTACGAGCAGTACTTC
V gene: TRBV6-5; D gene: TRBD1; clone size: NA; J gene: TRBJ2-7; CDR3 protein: CASSYGTGFYEQYF; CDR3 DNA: TGTGCCAGCAGTTACGGGACAGGGTTTTACGAGCAGTACTTC
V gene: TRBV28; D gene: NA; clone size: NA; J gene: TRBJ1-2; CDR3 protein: CASSFPWANYGYTF; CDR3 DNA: TGTGCCAGCAGTTTCCCTTGGGCGAACTATGGCTACACCTTC
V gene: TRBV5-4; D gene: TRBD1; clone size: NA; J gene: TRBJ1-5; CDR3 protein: CASSTQGQGAKSNQPQHF; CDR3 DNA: TGTGCCAGCAGCACCCAGGGACAGGGGGCCAAAAGCAATCAGCCCCAGCATTTT
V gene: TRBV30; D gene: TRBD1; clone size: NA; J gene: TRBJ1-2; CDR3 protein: CAWSSQGALGYTF; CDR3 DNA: TGTGCCTGGAGTAGTCAGGGGGCCCTGGGCTACACCTTC
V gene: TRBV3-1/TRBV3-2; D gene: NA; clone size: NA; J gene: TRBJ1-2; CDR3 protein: CASSHFSTSGYTF; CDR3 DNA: TGTGCCAGCAGCCATTTCAGTACCAGTGGCTACACCTTC
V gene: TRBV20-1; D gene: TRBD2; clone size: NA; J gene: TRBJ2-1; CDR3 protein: CSASTSGVGDEQFF; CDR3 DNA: TGCAGTGCTAGTACTAGCGGGGTTGGGGATGAGCAGTTCTTC